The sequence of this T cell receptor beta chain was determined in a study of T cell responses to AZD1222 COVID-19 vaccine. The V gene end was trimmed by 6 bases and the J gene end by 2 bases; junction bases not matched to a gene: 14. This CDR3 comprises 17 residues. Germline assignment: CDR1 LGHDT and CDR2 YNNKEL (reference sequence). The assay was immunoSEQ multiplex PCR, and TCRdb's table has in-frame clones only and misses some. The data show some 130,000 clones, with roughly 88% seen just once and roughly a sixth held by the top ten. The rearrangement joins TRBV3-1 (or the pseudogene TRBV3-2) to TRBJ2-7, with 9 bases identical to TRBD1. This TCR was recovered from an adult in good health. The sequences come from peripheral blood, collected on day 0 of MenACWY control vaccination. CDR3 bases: TGTGCCAGCAGTCGTGAGGGGGGCGGGACAGGGACCTACGAGCAGTACTTC. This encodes CASSREGGGTGTYEQYF.